What follows are 16 T cell receptor beta chains derived from one specimen sequenced in a study of blood T cell repertoires in COVID-19 (dated by TCRdb to 2018 to 2021). The library was produced with the immunoSEQ multiplex PCR assay. The table was pulled from immuneACCESS by TCRdb, which kept in-frame rearrangements only. Such tables lose some clones; where checked, under half of the loss comes from unresolved V genes, and the rest has no known cause. This sample lists about 110,000 clones; around 89% were detected once. 3% to 4% of the sample is held by the ten biggest clonotypes. Material: peripheral blood. The receptor set was obtained from a woman aged 45 to 65 with acute or convalescent COVID-19.

This chain links TRBV29-1 with TRBJ1-1; 7 bases fit TRBD1. V gave up 3 bases and J gave up 0 bases; unmatched junction bases: 7. CDR1 is SQVTM and CDR2 is ANQGSEA in the germline V gene. The CDR3 runs to 15 residues. The CDR3 coding sequence is TGCAGCGTTGATAGGGCCACAGGGGTGAACACTGAAGCTTTCTTT. As protein: CSVDRATGVNTEAFF.

The chain employs TRBV5-6 and TRBJ1-1; perhaps TRBD1 as D (5 bases). The CDR3 contains 14 residues. Germline loops: CDR1 SGHDT, CDR2 YYEEEE. V lost 1 base and J lost 5, with 12 bases in between. CDR3 residues: CASSLRGWRTEAFF. The CDR3 coding sequence is TGTGCCAGCAGCTTGCGGGGGTGGAGGACTGAAGCTTTCTTT.

This rearrangement joins TRBV7-7 to TRBJ1-1; a weak D match, TRBD1 (5 bases). The CDR3 has 13 amino acids. V lost 5 bases, J lost 5 bases, and 12 bases lay in between. Germline V CDR1 and CDR2: SSHAT, FNYEAQ (reference sequence). The CDR3: CASSTRVGTEAFF. In DNA form, the CDR3 reads TGTGCCAGCAGCACCAGGGTGGGGACTGAAGCTTTCTTT.

This chain connects TRBV20-1 to TRBJ2-2; 13 bases are a match to TRBD2. V gave up 3 bases and J gave up 5 bases; unmatched junction bases: 6. CDR1 and CDR2 from the germline V gene are DFQATT and SNEGSKA (reference sequence). The length of the CDR3 is 16 residues. The CDR3 here is CSASDWGLAGTGELFF. CDR3 nucleotide sequence: TGCAGTGCTAGTGATTGGGGACTAGCGGGGACCGGGGAGCTGTTTTTT.

In its sample, this clone was seen once. CDR3 coding DNA: TGCGCCAGCAGTTATGACACACAGCCGCACAATGAGCAGTTCTTC. The encoded protein is CASSYDTQPHNEQFF. This chain uses TRBV5-1 with TRBJ2-1; D remains unclear. V dropped 5 bases and J dropped 5 bases, with 17 bases sitting between them. The germline gives CDR1 SGHRS, CDR2 YFSETQ. The CDR3 contains 15 residues.

The rearrangement links TRBV3-1 (or the pseudogene TRBV3-2) to TRBJ2-7, with TRBD2 matching over 7 bases. The junction had 6 bases not matched to a gene; V was cut back by 1 base and J by 0 bases. This CDR3 comprises 16 residues. Germline-derived CDR1 and CDR2 are LGHDT and YNNKEL (reference sequence). As DNA, the CDR3 is TGTGCCAGCAGCCAAGGGACGGGAGGAGGCTCCTACGAGCAGTACTTC. Residues: CASSQGTGGGSYEQYF.

The J gene is TRBJ2-1, the V gene TRBV18; 10 nucleotides agree with TRBD2. CDR1 and CDR2 from the germline V gene are KGHSH and LQKENI. The CDR3 sequence is 14 residues long. V dropped 3 bases and J dropped 5; count of bases not matched to a gene: 1. The CDR3 nucleotides read TGTGCCAGCTCACCGGGACTAGCGAACAATGAGCAGTTCTTC. Encoded protein: CASSPGLANNEQFF. Full variable domain (remainder filled in from reference TRBV18 and TRBJ2-1): NAGVMQNPRHLVRRRGQEARLRCSPMKGHSHVYWYRQLPEEGLKFMVYLQKENIIDESGMPKERFSAEFPKEGPSILRIQQVVRGDSAAYFCASSPGLANNEQFFGPGTRLTVL.

Notes on this clone: This sample also contains other DNA sequences that code for the same CDR3. The V call is TRBV3-1 (or the pseudogene TRBV3-2), the J call TRBJ2-1; TRBD2 aligns across 9 bases. Germline V lookup: CDR1 LGHDT, CDR2 YNNKEL (reference sequence). The V and J ends lost 4 bases and 4 bases, in that order; junction bases with no gene match: 2. The CDR3 spans 14 residues. CDR3 in DNA: TGTGCCAGCAGCCGGCGGGAGGGATACAATGAGCAGTTCTTC. It encodes CASSRREGYNEQFF.

This chain joins TRBV6-5 and TRBJ2-1; 8 bases line up with TRBD1. With 7 bases clipped from V and 3 bases from J, the junction kept 8 bases outside the gene matches. Germline values: CDR1 MNHEY, CDR2 SVGAGI. The CDR3 has 15 amino acids. DNA for the CDR3: TGTGCCAGCATGGGGAGACAGGGGCTCTACAATGAGCAGTTCTTC. Translation: CASMGRQGLYNEQFF.

This clone showed up just a few times. CDR3 sequence: CAISKRQQETQYF. Here the CDR3 DNA reads TGTGCCATCAGCAAAAGACAGCAAGAGACCCAGTACTTC. This chain joins TRBV10-3 and TRBJ2-5, with D perhaps matching TRBD1 (5 bases). Per the germline V gene, CDR1 is ENHRY and CDR2 is SYGVKD. Deletions cut 6 bases from V and 2 bases from J, with 10 bases between. This CDR3 spans 13 amino acids.

V and J are TRBV18 and TRBJ2-4; possibly TRBD1 for D (6 bases). V gave up 0 bases and J gave up 8 bases, with 14 bases separating them. CDR3 size: 15 residues. Germline V gene sequence: CDR1 KGHSH, CDR2 LQKENI. The CDR3 region is CASSPPAQGNDIQYF. The CDR3 DNA follows: TGTGCCAGCTCACCACCGGCCCAGGGGAATGACATTCAGTACTTC.

The J gene is TRBJ2-5, the V gene TRBV6-2 or TRBV6-3, with TRBD2 matching over 7 bases. V shed 5 bases and J 3 bases; nucleotides not matched to a gene: 9. CDR1 MNHEY and CDR2 SVGEGT come from the germline V gene. This CDR3 region has 15 residues. The CDR3 sequence: CASSHPRSGKETQYF. DNA for the CDR3: TGTGCCAGCAGTCACCCGAGAAGCGGGAAAGAGACCCAGTACTTC.

The rearrangement uses TRBV6-5 and TRBJ2-1, with a tentative D call TRBD2 (5 bases). The germline V gene encodes CDR1 MNHEY and CDR2 SVGAGI. The CDR3 contains 15 residues. The V end lost 6 bases, the J end lost 0 bases, and 12 bases lay between the germline ends. CDR3 bases: TGTGCCAGCAGCCTGGACTCGAGCTCCTACAATGAGCAGTTCTTC. As protein: CASSLDSSSYNEQFF.

J is TRBJ2-1 and V is TRBV27; 8 bases fit TRBD2. Looked up from germline, CDR1 is MNHEY and CDR2 is SMNVEV (reference sequence). This CDR3 spans 15 amino acids. V was pared by 3 bases and J by 7 bases, with 8 bases of the junction left unmatched. The CDR3 DNA follows: TGTGCCAGCAGTTTTTCAGCGGGAGTAGATAATGAGCAGTTCTTC. Amino acid sequence: CASSFSAGVDNEQFF.

This clone was observed a few times. The chain carries TRBV12-3 or TRBV12-4 and TRBJ1-5; D gene unclear. Trimming shortened V by 2 bases and J by 7 bases, and 9 bases separated the two germline ends. The CDR3 has 13 residues. The CDR3 DNA sequence: TGTGCCAGCAGTTTATCGGAGAAGCAGCCCCAGCATTTT. Encoded protein: CASSLSEKQPQHF.

The chain employs TRBV7-2 and TRBJ2-1; D possibly corresponds to TRBD2 (5 bases). CDR1 is SGHTA, CDR2 FQGNSA, per germline. This CDR3 is 17 amino acids long. Trimming removed 1 base from V and 2 bases from J, with 15 bases in between. The CDR3 region has the DNA TGTGCCAGCAGCTTAGTCCCAACTAGAATCACCTACAATGAGCAGTTCTTC. It translates to CASSLVPTRITYNEQFF.